The rows below give T cell receptor beta chains drawn from one sample of a study of T cell responses to AZD1222 COVID-19 vaccine. Sequenced by immunoSEQ multiplex PCR; TCRdb stores in-frame clones only, minus some. The data hold some 130,000 clones, with 88% observed a single time. The specimen was peripheral blood, collected on day 0 of MenACWY control vaccination. The receptors shown here come from an adult in good health. Each CDR3 is given with its conserved first and last residue. D genes are given only for firm matches. Clone size is not always given. Where it is, it says once, few, many or a class for expanded clones.

TRBV5-1	-	-	TRBJ2-5	TGCGCCAGCAGCTTGGTACCGGGACAAGTTTCCACCGTAAAAACACAAGAGACCCAGTACTTC	CASSLVPGQVSTVKTQETQYF
TRBV4-1	-	once	TRBJ2-1	TGCGCCAGCAGCCATGAACGTTCAGGGATCAAAGTGAAGGGCAATGAGCAGTTCTTC	CASSHERSGIKVKGNEQFF
TRBV19	TRBD1	-	TRBJ2-3	TGTGCCAGCGCACAGGGGGCTATCGCAGATACGCAGTATTTT	CASAQGAIADTQYF
TRBV3-1/TRBV3-2	TRBD2	-	TRBJ2-2	TGTGCCAGCAGCCAAGGACTAGCAGGCGGGGAGCTGTTTTTT	CASSQGLAGGELFF
TRBV11-2	TRBD2	once	TRBJ2-1	TGTGCCAGCAGCAACTGGGAACGGCGAGCTAGCGGAGACAATGAGCAGTTCTTC	CASSNWERRASGDNEQFF
TRBV29-1	-	-	TRBJ2-7	TGCAGCGGAAGACAAGCGAGCTCCTACGAGCAGTACTTC	CSGRQASSYEQYF
TRBV3-1/TRBV3-2	-	-	TRBJ1-3	TGTGCCAGCAGCCAGGGCCGAGGAAACACCATATATTTT	CASSQGRGNTIYF
TRBV23-1	TRBD1	-	TRBJ1-1	TGCGCCAGCAGTCCCAGGGGGCAAGCTTGGGTGAACACTGAAGCTTTCTTT	CASSPRGQAWVNTEAFF
TRBV28	-	-	TRBJ2-1	TGTGCCAGCAGTTTCAGGCCCGTCGGCTCCTACAATGAGCAGTTCTTC	CASSFRPVGSYNEQFF
TRBV27	-	-	TRBJ1-1	TGTGCCAGCAGTTTTTCTGGGGCAATGAACACTGAAGCTTTCTTT	CASSFSGAMNTEAFF
TRBV30	TRBD1	-	TRBJ2-6	TGTGCTGAAGACAGGGCTGGGGCCAACGTCCTGACTTTC	CAEDRAGANVLTF
TRBV20-1	TRBD1	once	TRBJ1-1	TGCAGTGCTAGGATACAGGGGGAAGCTTTCTTT	CSARIQGEAFF
TRBV15	-	-	TRBJ2-3	TGTGCCATAACCCCGGCAACCCGCCTAAGCACAGATACGCAGTATTTT	CAITPATRLSTDTQYF
TRBV5-1	-	-	TRBJ2-7	TGCGCCAGCAGCTTGGTAGGGCGAGGGGTTAAGGCCTACGAGCAGTACTTC	CASSLVGRGVKAYEQYF